The present entry profiles one T cell receptor (beta chain) with its context. The antigen is undetermined. This sample also contains other DNA sequences that code for the same CDR3. The PCR used 60 Vbeta and 13 Jbeta primers. Produced via immunoSEQ multiplex PCR; TCRdb's table is partial and in-frame only. The table lists over 200,000 clones, about two thirds of them singletons. These data are taken from a study of cytomegalovirus exposure and HLA in healthy donors. General study findings and limits: Many donors carried some public TCRs, although rarity characterized most TCR sequences. Later analysis demonstrated an association between a missense DCLRE1C variant and TCR beta V- and J-gene trimming. Being productive about 87% or about 30% of the time was typical of most TCR beta V segments in an earlier analysis.

V shed 2 bases and J 2 bases; nucleotides not matched to a gene: 0. This CDR3 has 14 amino acids. The V gene's germline CDR1 is LNHDA and CDR2 SQIVND (reference sequence). The origin of this receptor is a man between 40 and 49 years old in good health and CMV-seropositive. Sequencing was done on a sample of PBMCs. The V and J genes are TRBV19 and TRBJ1-5; 7 bases align to TRBD1. CDR3 loop: CASSITGGNQPQHF. CDR3 DNA: TGTGCCAGTAGTATAACAGGGGGCAATCAGCCCCAGCATTTT.